The clone carrying this T cell receptor (beta chain) was picked up many times. V shed 3 bases, J shed 7 bases, and the junction held 3 bases outside the gene matches. CDR1 SQVTM and CDR2 ANQGSEA come from the germline V gene. The CDR3 contains 12 residues. This sample was included in a study of T-cell reconstitution after alpha-beta-depleted transplantation in children. TCRbeta library preparation incorporated unique molecular identifiers. TCRdb passed the PCR reads through MiXCR, listing each CDR3 protein once. The sample records hundreds of thousands of distinct CDR3 sequences, roughly 17% being singletons.

The chain joins TRBV29-1 to TRBJ1-2, with 9 nucleotides matching TRBD1. Here the sequenced sample was PBMCs from the stem cell graft donor, taken from the stem cell graft. This TCR came from a human donor who donated a stem cell graft to a child with acute myeloid leukemia. CDR3 region: CSVEGTGFGYTF. In nucleotides, the CDR3 is TGCAGCGTTGAGGGGACAGGGTTTGGCTACACCTTC.